The entry that follows covers one T cell receptor (beta chain) sequence. No antigen is known for it. Sequencing was performed with immunoSEQ multiplex PCR; in TCRdb, only in-frame clones are kept and a portion is missing. The sample shows around 450,000 clones, roughly 89% of them seen only once. V was trimmed by 0 bases and J by 2 bases, leaving 9 bases between them. CDR3 length equals 14 residues. Germline CDR1 is SGHNT and CDR2 is YYREEE (reference sequence). The data belong to a study of Ad26.COV2.S vaccination and SARS-CoV-2 variants. About the study: Dosing was one shot or two shots 56 days apart. Whole-study findings and limits: Vaccine and placebo recipients had similar non-spike TCR breadth. Substantial breadth was reported for post-vaccination spike-specific CD8+ and CD4+ T cells.

This sample's treatment: 15 to 20 received Ad26.COV2.S at low or high dose, single or two shots; 5 received placebo; per-sample allocation not given. Sampling was performed 63 days after the first vaccine or placebo injection. The J gene is TRBJ2-7, the V gene TRBV5-4; D is undetermined. This TCR was sampled from a person between 18 and 65 years old who received the Ad26.COV2.S COVID-19 vaccine or a placebo. The sample here was peripheral blood, taken in a trial of Ad26.COV2.S vaccine versus placebo. Here the CDR3 reads CASSLELQTYEQYF. The DNA for the CDR3 is TGTGCCAGCAGCTTGGAATTACAGACCTACGAGCAGTACTTC. The whole variable domain, filled in from reference TRBV5-4 and TRBJ2-7, reads ETGVTQSPTHLIKTRGQQVTLRCSSQSGHNTVSWYQQALGQGPQFIFQYYREEENGRGNFPPRFSGLQFPNYSSELNVNALELDDSALYLCASSLELQTYEQYFGPGTRLTVT.